The 23 T cell receptor beta chains reported below all come from one sample, sequenced in a study of T cells in Graves' hyperthyroidism and ophthalmopathy (dated by TCRdb to between 2018 and 2021). The library was made by multiplex PCR. The reads were generated on an Illumina HiSeq 2000. The TCR beta CDR3 regions were amplified from the RNA transcripts. A first-round RT-PCR of the TCR CDR3 used the HTBI primer set with the Qiagen OneStep RT-PCR kit. The raw public data were reprocessed by TCRdb itself: fastp quality trimming at Q25, MiXCR clonotype calling, in-frame beta chains only. Merged by CDR3 protein, the rows form single entries marked with the most common genes and DNA. In all, the sample holds around 450,000 distinct CDR3 sequences, and roughly 13% of those were seen once. In total, the top ten clones hold 5.3% of the sample. The sequencing input was blood. The receptors were sampled from a woman between 18 and 30 years old with Graves' hyperthyroidism.

V usage is TRBV24-1 and J usage is TRBJ2-3, with 13 positions matching TRBD2. J gave up 6 bases and V 1 base, and 18 bases lay outside the gene matches. Germline values: CDR1 KGHDR, CDR2 SFDVKD. This CDR3 spans 21 amino acids. This CDR3 is CATSDFRPGGGLAGVGDTQYF. The CDR3 DNA reads as TGTGCCACCAGTGATTTTCGCCCCGGCGGCGGACTAGCGGGAGTCGGGGATACGCAGTATTTT.

The chain has TRBV24-1 and TRBJ2-2, with D perhaps matching TRBD1 or TRBD2 (5 bases each). V shed 0 bases and J shed 4 bases, with 11 bases lying between them. Germline V lookup: CDR1 KGHDR, CDR2 SFDVKD. There are 16 residues in the CDR3. The CDR3 region is CATSDLQRDGTGELFF. For the CDR3, the DNA is TGTGCCACCAGTGATTTGCAACGGGACGGCACCGGGGAGCTGTTTTTT.

The rearrangement uses TRBV10-3 and TRBJ2-2; no reliable D call. V gave up 1 base and J gave up 6 bases, with 6 bases separating them. Germline-derived CDR1 and CDR2 are ENHRY and SYGVKD. The CDR3 runs 13 residues. The chain's CDR3 is CAISEFWSGELFF. DNA of the CDR3: TGTGCCATCAGTGAGTTCTGGTCCGGGGAGCTGTTTTTT.

In its sample, this clonotype was seen a few times. The rearrangement joins TRBV12-3 or TRBV12-4 to TRBJ1-4; D is undetermined. V was shortened by 0 bases and J by 8 bases, with 1 base between the two germline ends. The CDR3 sequence is 11 residues long. The DNA for the CDR3 is TGTGCCAGCAGTTTAGCGGAAAAACTGTTTTTT. It specifies CASSLAEKLFF.

This clonotype occurred many times. The J gene is TRBJ2-3, the V gene TRBV6-1; 10 nucleotides match TRBD2. V was pared by 5 bases and J by 2 bases, with 7 bases of the junction left unmatched. CDR3 length: 16 residues. Germline loops: CDR1 MNHNS, CDR2 SASEGT. The CDR3 DNA follows: TGTGCCAGCAGTTACGGGACTAGCGACCCCACAGATACGCAGTATTTT. Protein sequence: CASSYGTSDPTDTQYF.

This clonotype was picked up a small number of times. V gene TRBV29-1 combines with J gene TRBJ2-5; a weak D match, TRBD1 (6 bases). The CDR3 is made up of 12 amino acids. In germline, CDR1 is SQVTM, CDR2 ANQGSEA. V gave up 8 bases and J gave up 4 bases, with 14 bases separating them. CDR3 sequence reads: CSSGTTRETQYF. In nucleotides, the CDR3 is TGCAGCTCAGGGACAACCCGAGAGACCCAGTACTTC.

This clonotype was picked up many times. This chain connects TRBV20-1 to TRBJ1-2; D is uncertain. The CDR3 is made up of 14 amino acids. Germline CDR1 reads DFQATT; CDR2 reads SNEGSKA (reference sequence). Between the trimmed V and J ends, which lost 0 bases and 3 bases, there was a span of 11 bases. CDR3 bases: TGCAGTGCTAGAGATGCCGGACGGGACTATGGCTACACCTTC. This sequence encodes CSARDAGRDYGYTF.

This clonotype has a count of ten or more. V usage is TRBV20-1 and J usage is TRBJ2-3; D call uncertain. CDR1 is DFQATT, CDR2 SNEGSKA, per germline (reference sequence). V lost 6 bases, J lost 2 bases, and 18 bases lay in between. The CDR3 runs to 15 residues. CDR3 coding DNA: TGCAGTGCGAGCCTTACGGAAGCCTTCACAGATACGCAGTATTTT. Translating gives CSASLTEAFTDTQYF.

The table lists this clonotype with a few counts. A read error may account for a junction end that differs from germline. V is TRBV29-1 and J is TRBJ1-2, with D unresolved. The CDR3 extends over 14 amino acids. CDR1 is SQVTM and CDR2 is ANQGSEA in the germline V gene. The CDR3 spells CSVEDRGTTYGYTF. The CDR3 DNA is TGCAGCGTCGAAGACCGGGGAACTACCTATGGCTACACCTTC.

The chain carries TRBV19 and TRBJ2-7; 8 bases map to TRBD1. The junction had 14 bases not matched to a gene; V was cut back by 7 bases and J by 3 bases. The CDR3 is made up of 16 amino acids. Germline CDR1 and CDR2: LNHDA and SQIVND (reference sequence). The CDR3 region has the DNA TGTGCCAGTACCCAAGGCCCGGGACAGGCTGGCTACGAGCAGTACTTC. It codes for CASTQGPGQAGYEQYF.

This sequence joins TRBV6-1 and TRBJ2-1, with D possibly matching TRBD2 (6 bases). This CDR3 is built from 17 residues. V was cut by 3 bases and J by 2 bases, with 17 bases left in between. Germline CDR1 and CDR2: MNHNS and SASEGT. The CDR3, as DNA: TGTGCCAGCAGTGACCCCTCCTCCGGGACTCCCTACAATGAGCAGTTCTTC. This gives the protein CASSDPSSGTPYNEQFF.

This clonotype was picked up a small number of times. The chain recombines TRBV7-9 with TRBJ1-3; a weak D match, TRBD1 (6 bases). This CDR3 spans 17 amino acids. Germline V gene lookup returns CDR1 SEHNR and CDR2 FQNEAQ (reference sequence). The ends were cut back, 1 base at V and 0 bases at J, with 13 bases in the middle. The CDR3, as DNA: TGTGCCAGCAGCTTAGGTGGGACATTAGTCTCTGGAAACACCATATATTTT. Translating it yields CASSLGGTLVSGNTIYF.

The chain employs TRBV4-1 and TRBJ2-1, with D uncertain. The CDR3 runs to 17 residues. V dropped 4 bases and J dropped 4 bases, with 20 bases sitting between them. Germline values: CDR1 MGHRA, CDR2 YSYEKL. CDR3 DNA: TGCGCCAGCAGCCGAGATGAGACTGGACGAATTTACAATGAGCAGTTCTTC. Protein product: CASSRDETGRIYNEQFF.

This clonotype was recorded many times. The chain carries TRBV29-1 and TRBJ1-2; 7 bases fit TRBD1. CDR1 is SQVTM, CDR2 ANQGSEA, per germline. Trimming took 6 bases from V and 4 from J; bases not matched to a gene: 11. CDR3 length: 14 residues. The DNA for the CDR3 is TGCAGCGTCCCTTCGACAGGGAAGCTCTATGGCTACACCTTC. Translated, it gives CSVPSTGKLYGYTF.

In its sample, this clonotype was seen many times. The rearrangement links TRBV4-1 to TRBJ1-4, with D unresolved. Germline V gene lookup returns CDR1 MGHRA and CDR2 YSYEKL. The ends were cut back, 0 bases at V and 5 bases at J, with 13 bases in the middle. The CDR3 is 16 amino acids. CDR3 coding DNA: TGCGCCAGCAGCCAAGATTGGCAACAGCTAAATGAAAAACTGTTTTTT. It yields the protein CASSQDWQQLNEKLFF.

This clonotype was seen more than once but under ten times. This chain links TRBV2 with TRBJ1-5; D is unclear. Germline V gene lookup returns CDR1 SNHLY and CDR2 FYNNEI. V was trimmed by 5 bases and J by 2 bases, leaving 10 bases between them. This CDR3 region has 14 residues. The CDR3 region has the DNA TGTGCCAGCAGTTCCGGTTTTCGCAATCAGCCCCAGCATTTT. Its translation is CASSSGFRNQPQHF.

This clonotype was counted at least ten times. As DNA, the CDR3 is TGTGCCAGCAGTTTATATGTGGGGGCGAGAACTGAAGCTTTCTTT. The encoded protein is CASSLYVGARTEAFF. This rearrangement joins TRBV28 to TRBJ1-1; perhaps TRBD1 as D (6 bases). The CDR3 runs 15 residues. The V gene lost 1 base and the J gene lost 5 bases, with 14 bases spanning the gap. The germline V gene has CDR1 MDHEN and CDR2 SYDVKM.

This clonotype was seen at least ten times. The chain recombines TRBV29-1 with TRBJ2-2; D gene uncertain. This CDR3 comprises 11 residues. Per germline, CDR1 SQVTM and CDR2 ANQGSEA. V gave up 5 bases and J gave up 2 bases, with 3 bases separating them. The chain's CDR3 is CSVLNTGELFF. CDR3 nucleotides: TGCAGCGTTCTCAACACCGGGGAGCTGTTTTTT.

This clonotype was seen only a few times. A single base separates this from a much larger clone, so it may be a read error. V and J are TRBV2 and TRBJ2-1; tentatively, D is TRBD1 or TRBD2 (5 bases each). There are 15 residues in the CDR3. Germline lookup yields CDR1 SNHLY and CDR2 FYNNEI. DNA of the CDR3: TGTACCAGCCGACTAAGCCCCGGACAAAACAATGAGCAGTTCTTC. It is translated as CTSRLSPGQNNEQFF.

This clonotype appeared once. The chain couples TRBV6-1 to TRBJ1-1; no firm D call. Trimming stripped 6 bases from V and 0 bases from J, with 11 bases between. Germline V gene sequence: CDR1 MNHNS, CDR2 SASEGT. This CDR3 spans 14 amino acids. CDR3 in DNA: TGTGCCAGCAGACGGGCTCTTATGAACACTGAAGCTTTCTTT. Residues: CASRRALMNTEAFF.

This clonotype appeared a few times. Mismatch with germline at one junction end may stem from a read error. The chain has TRBV27 and TRBJ1-1; D ambiguous. Germline V lookup: CDR1 MNHEY, CDR2 SMNVEV (reference sequence). This CDR3 region has 13 residues. As DNA, the CDR3 is TGTGCCCGCAGTTTGACGGGGTACACTGAAGCTTTCTTT. Its translation: CARSLTGYTEAFF.

Many counts were recorded for this clonotype. V usage is TRBV28 and J usage is TRBJ2-3; D gene uncertain. This CDR3 has 13 residues. Trimming pared 4 bases from V and 4 bases from J, leaving 9 bases between. Germline CDR1 MDHEN, CDR2 SYDVKM. CDR3 residues: CASSWRFSDTQYF. The CDR3 coding sequence is TGTGCCAGCAGTTGGCGGTTCTCAGATACGCAGTATTTT.

The sample holds many counts of this clonotype. The chain carries TRBV27 and TRBJ2-1; a weak D match, TRBD2 (5 bases). Looked up from germline, CDR1 is MNHEY and CDR2 is SMNVEV (reference sequence). The germline V and J ends were trimmed by 5 bases and 3 bases, with 17 bases remaining between them. The CDR3 is made up of 16 amino acids. The CDR3 DNA follows: TGTGCCAGCAGTGCCCCCCAAGAAAGCGGCTACAATGAGCAGTTCTTC. This encodes CASSAPQESGYNEQFF.